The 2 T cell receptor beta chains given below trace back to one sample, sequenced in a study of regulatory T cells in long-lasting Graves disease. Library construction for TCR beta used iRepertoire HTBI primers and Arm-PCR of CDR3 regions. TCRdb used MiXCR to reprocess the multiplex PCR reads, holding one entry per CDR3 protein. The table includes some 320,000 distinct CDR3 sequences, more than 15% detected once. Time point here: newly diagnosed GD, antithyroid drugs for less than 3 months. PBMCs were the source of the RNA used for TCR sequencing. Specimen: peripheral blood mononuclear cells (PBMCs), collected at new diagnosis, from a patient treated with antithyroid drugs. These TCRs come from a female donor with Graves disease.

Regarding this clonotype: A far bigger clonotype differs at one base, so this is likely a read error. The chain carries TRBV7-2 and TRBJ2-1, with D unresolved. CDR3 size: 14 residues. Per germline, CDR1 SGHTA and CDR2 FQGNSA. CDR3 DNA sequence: TGTGCCAGCAGTCTAGGTAGGAGCGCGAATGAGCAGTCCTTC. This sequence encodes CASSLGRSANEQSF.

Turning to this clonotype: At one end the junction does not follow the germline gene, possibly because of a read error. Written as DNA, the CDR3 is TGTGCCAGCAGCTTAGGTCCGGGGAGCTACGAGCAGTGCTTT. Translating it yields CASSLGPGSYEQCF. This chain links TRBV11-2 with TRBJ2-7; TRBD2 might be the D (5 bases). The CDR3 consists of 14 residues. CDR1 is SGHAT and CDR2 is FQNNGV in the germline V gene.